The 17 T cell receptor beta chains presented below share a single source sample, sequenced in a study of shared clonotypes between healthy human individuals. The method was immunoSEQ multiplex PCR; TCRdb's version includes in-frame clones alone and lacks a portion of them. This sample carries about 730,000 clones, about two thirds of them seen once, and the ten largest clones take more than 1.5%. Sequenced input: memory CD4+ T cells sorted from blood. Indicated subset: CD45RA-negative fraction. Receptors originate from a woman aged 25 to 39 in good health.

The chain uses TRBV19 and TRBJ2-3, with 8 bases aligning to TRBD2. Germline trimming cut 3 bases from V and 2 bases from J; bases unmatched to any gene: 4. The CDR3 sequence is 15 residues long. In germline, CDR1 is LNHDA, CDR2 SQIVND (reference sequence). CDR3 DNA: TGTGCCAGTAGTATTGGACTAGCAGCCACAGATACGCAGTATTTT. It yields the protein CASSIGLAATDTQYF.

The chain links TRBV28 to TRBJ2-6; D is uncertain. The CDR3 sequence is 14 residues long. V was clipped by 7 bases and J by 3 bases, with 10 bases between them. Germline V CDR1 and CDR2: MDHEN, SYDVKM. CDR3 bases: TGTGCCAGCACCCCAAGGAATGGGGCCAACGTCCTGACTTTC. It translates to CASTPRNGANVLTF.

The chain employs TRBV29-1 and TRBJ2-7; tentative D call: TRBD2 (5 bases). The germline gives CDR1 SQVTM, CDR2 ANQGSEA. The CDR3 loop spans 12 amino acids. V gave up 4 bases and J gave up 4 bases, with 11 bases separating them. In nucleotides, the CDR3 is TGCAGCGTTGGGGGTCGGGGTTACGAGCAGTACTTC. Encoded protein: CSVGGRGYEQYF.

The CDR3 coding sequence is TGTGCCAGTATCGATTGGACAGATACGCAGTATTTT. Protein: CASIDWTDTQYF. This rearrangement joins TRBV19 to TRBJ2-3; D is unresolved. V dropped 7 bases and J dropped 3 bases, with 8 bases sitting between them. The CDR3 has 12 residues. Per the germline V gene, CDR1 is LNHDA and CDR2 is SQIVND (reference sequence).

The gene calls are TRBV25-1 and TRBJ2-1, with 7 bases identical to TRBD2. V gave up 4 bases and J gave up 2 bases; unmatched junction bases: 11. Looked up from germline, CDR1 is MGHDK and CDR2 is SYGVNS. The CDR3 length is 17 residues. CDR3 region: CASSGPLLADAYNEQFF. The DNA of the CDR3 is TGTGCCAGCAGTGGCCCGCTTCTAGCGGATGCCTACAATGAGCAGTTCTTC.

The chain links TRBV7-6 to TRBJ2-1, with D tentatively TRBD2 (5 bases). The CDR3 consists of 14 residues. Trimming pared 6 bases from V and 8 bases from J, leaving 17 bases between. CDR1 SGHVS and CDR2 FNYEAQ come from the germline V gene. The CDR3 here is CASSPLPERDEQFF. CDR3 coding DNA: TGTGCCAGCAGTCCTCTCCCCGAGAGGGATGAGCAGTTCTTC.

The chain uses TRBV2 and TRBJ1-3; D gene ambiguous. The CDR3 is 16 residues long. The ends were cut back, 2 bases at V and 3 bases at J, with 14 bases in the middle. From germline, CDR1 is SNHLY and CDR2 FYNNEI. The CDR3 sequence: CASSEQLAADGNTIYF. In DNA form, the CDR3 reads TGTGCCAGCAGTGAACAACTCGCGGCGGATGGAAACACCATATATTTT.

This chain joins TRBV28 and TRBJ1-4, with no clear D. CDR1 is MDHEN, CDR2 SYDVKM, per germline. The CDR3 is 18 residues long. Trimming cost V 6 bases and J 0 bases, with 20 bases left between them. For the CDR3, the DNA is TGTGCCAGCAGCCCCTCGGGGAGGTTGGGTACAACTAATGAAAAACTGTTTTTT. It encodes CASSPSGRLGTTNEKLFF.

The V call is TRBV28, the J call TRBJ2-5, with a possible D match to TRBD2 (6 bases). Trimming removed 10 bases from V and 1 base from J, with 10 bases in between. CDR3 length: 12 amino acids. Germline CDR1 and CDR2: MDHEN and SYDVKM. CDR3 region: CATQTSQETQYF. Here the CDR3 DNA reads TGTGCCACCCAGACTAGCCAAGAGACCCAGTACTTC.

The chain combines TRBV28 with TRBJ2-3, with 8 bases matching TRBD1. V gave up 3 bases and J gave up 0 bases; unmatched junction bases: 5. The CDR3 extends over 16 amino acids. Per the germline V gene, CDR1 is MDHEN and CDR2 is SYDVKM. The CDR3 nucleotides read TGTGCCAGCAGTTTTACGGACAGGGCGAGCACAGATACGCAGTATTTT. It is translated as CASSFTDRASTDTQYF.

The chain combines TRBV19 with TRBJ2-2, with 8 bases matching TRBD1. CDR3 length equals 18 residues. V gave up 4 bases and J gave up 6 bases; unmatched junction bases: 16. Germline lookup yields CDR1 LNHDA and CDR2 SQIVND (reference sequence). The CDR3 sequence: CASSTITGGSVAAGELFF. The CDR3 nucleotides read TGTGCCAGTAGTACCATCACAGGGGGTAGTGTTGCCGCCGGGGAGCTGTTTTTT.

The chain joins TRBV19 to TRBJ2-7; tentatively, D is TRBD2 (6 bases). Germline V gene data show CDR1 as LNHDA and CDR2 as SQIVND (reference sequence). Deletions cut 4 bases from V and 4 bases from J, with 17 bases between. The CDR3 runs to 15 residues. The CDR3 is CASSRDSNIGYEQYF. CDR3 DNA: TGTGCCAGTAGTAGGGACTCGAACATCGGTTACGAGCAGTACTTC.

The chain recombines TRBV10-3 with TRBJ1-4, with TRBD1 as a possible D gene (6 bases). The germline V and J ends were trimmed by 8 bases and 5 bases, with 15 bases remaining between them. Germline loops: CDR1 ENHRY, CDR2 SYGVKD. The CDR3 contains 14 residues. The CDR3 nucleotides are TGTGCCATCTCGTCCGCGGACAGAAATGAAAAACTGTTTTTT. It specifies CAISSADRNEKLFF.

The chain uses TRBV28 and TRBJ1-1; perhaps TRBD1 as D (6 bases). This CDR3 has 15 residues. V lost 6 bases to trimming and J lost 0 bases, with 14 bases between them. In germline, CDR1 is MDHEN, CDR2 SYDVKM. CDR3 loop: CASRTTGVMNTEAFF. The CDR3 DNA is TGTGCCAGCAGGACGACAGGAGTAATGAACACTGAAGCTTTCTTT.

The V gene is TRBV28, the J gene TRBJ2-1, with a weak D call TRBD2 (5 bases). This CDR3 has 15 residues. The V end was cut by 2 bases, the J end by 6 bases, with 14 bases between. Germline V gene sequence: CDR1 MDHEN, CDR2 SYDVKM. The CDR3 spells CASSLERAVGNEQFF. Here the CDR3 DNA reads TGTGCCAGCAGTTTAGAGAGGGCCGTCGGCAATGAGCAGTTCTTC.

This clone was counted a few times. This chain links TRBV29-1 with TRBJ1-1; no firm D call. The CDR3 has 15 residues. CDR1 and CDR2 from the germline V gene are SQVTM and ANQGSEA. Deletions cut 5 bases from V and 4 bases from J, with 20 bases between. Here the CDR3 reads CSVRLNADQSTEAFF. The CDR3 DNA reads TGCAGCGTTCGATTAAATGCGGATCAAAGCACTGAAGCTTTCTTT.

In the case of this clone: The sample contains more than one DNA sequence encoding this CDR3. The chain uses TRBV29-1 and TRBJ2-5; the D gene is possibly TRBD2 (5 bases). CDR3 length: 12 amino acids. The germline V gene has CDR1 SQVTM and CDR2 ANQGSEA. V was pared by 3 bases and J by 4 bases, with 9 bases between. CDR3 loop: CSVDEGVETQYF. The CDR3 bases are TGCAGCGTTGACGAGGGTGTAGAGACCCAGTACTTC.